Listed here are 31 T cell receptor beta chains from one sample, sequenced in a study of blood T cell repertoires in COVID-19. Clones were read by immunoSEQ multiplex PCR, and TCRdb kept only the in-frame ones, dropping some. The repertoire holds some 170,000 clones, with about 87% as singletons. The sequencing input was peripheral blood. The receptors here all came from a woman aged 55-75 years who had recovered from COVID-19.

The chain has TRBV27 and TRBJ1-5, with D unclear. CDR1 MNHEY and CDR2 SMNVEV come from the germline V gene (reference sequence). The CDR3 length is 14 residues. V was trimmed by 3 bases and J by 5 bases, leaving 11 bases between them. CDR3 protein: CASSFSGWDQPQHF. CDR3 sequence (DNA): TGTGCCAGCAGTTTCTCGGGTTGGGATCAGCCCCAGCATTTT.

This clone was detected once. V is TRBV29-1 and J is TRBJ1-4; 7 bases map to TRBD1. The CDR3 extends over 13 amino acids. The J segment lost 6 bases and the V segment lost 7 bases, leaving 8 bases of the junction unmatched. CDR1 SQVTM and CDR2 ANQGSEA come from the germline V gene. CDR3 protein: CSATTGRDEKLFF. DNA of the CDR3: TGCAGCGCAACGACAGGGCGCGATGAAAAACTGTTTTTT.

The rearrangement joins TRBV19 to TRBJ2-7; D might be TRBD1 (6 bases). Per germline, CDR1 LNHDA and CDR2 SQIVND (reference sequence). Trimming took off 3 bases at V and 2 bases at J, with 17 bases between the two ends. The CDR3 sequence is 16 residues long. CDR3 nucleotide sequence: TGTGCCAGTAGTATCCAGGCCTCTGGGACAACCTACGAGCAGTACTTC. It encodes CASSIQASGTTYEQYF.

This CDR3 is CASSLVTGNTGELFF. The CDR3 DNA follows: TGCGCCAGCAGCTTGGTTACGGGGAACACCGGGGAGCTGTTTTTT. The chain combines TRBV5-1 with TRBJ2-2; D ambiguous. Looked up from germline, CDR1 is SGHRS and CDR2 is YFSETQ. The V gene lost 0 bases and the J gene lost 1 base, with 7 bases spanning the gap. The CDR3 is 15 residues long. The full variable domain, its missing parts supplied by reference TRBV5-1 and TRBJ2-2, is KAGVTQTPRYLIKTRGQQVTLSCSPISGHRSVSWYQQTPGQGLQFLFEYFSETQRNKGNFPGRFSGRQFSNSRSEMNVSTLELGDSALYLCASSLVTGNTGELFFGEGSRLTVL.

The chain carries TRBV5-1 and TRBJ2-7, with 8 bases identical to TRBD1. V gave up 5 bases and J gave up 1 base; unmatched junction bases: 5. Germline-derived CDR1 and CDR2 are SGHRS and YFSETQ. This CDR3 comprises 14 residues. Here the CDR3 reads CASRLTGGSYEQYF. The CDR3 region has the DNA TGCGCCAGCAGATTAACAGGGGGTTCCTACGAGCAGTACTTC.

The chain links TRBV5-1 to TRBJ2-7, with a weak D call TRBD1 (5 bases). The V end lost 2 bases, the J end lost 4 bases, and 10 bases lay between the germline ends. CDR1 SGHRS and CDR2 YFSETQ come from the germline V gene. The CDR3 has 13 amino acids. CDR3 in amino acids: CASSLTGYYEQYF. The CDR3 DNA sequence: TGCGCCAGCAGCTTAACAGGTTATTACGAGCAGTACTTC.

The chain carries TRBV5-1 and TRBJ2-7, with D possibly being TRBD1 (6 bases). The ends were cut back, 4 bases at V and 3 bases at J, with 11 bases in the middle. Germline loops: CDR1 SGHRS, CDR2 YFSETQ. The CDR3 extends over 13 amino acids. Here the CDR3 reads CASSETGYYEQYF. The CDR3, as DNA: TGCGCCAGCAGCGAAACAGGGTACTACGAGCAGTACTTC.

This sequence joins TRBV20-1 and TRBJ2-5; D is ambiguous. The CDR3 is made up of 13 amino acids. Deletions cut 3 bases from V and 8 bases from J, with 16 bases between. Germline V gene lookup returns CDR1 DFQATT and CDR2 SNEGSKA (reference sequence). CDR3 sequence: CSASTAVPPTQYF. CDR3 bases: TGCAGTGCTAGTACAGCTGTCCCCCCAACCCAGTACTTC.

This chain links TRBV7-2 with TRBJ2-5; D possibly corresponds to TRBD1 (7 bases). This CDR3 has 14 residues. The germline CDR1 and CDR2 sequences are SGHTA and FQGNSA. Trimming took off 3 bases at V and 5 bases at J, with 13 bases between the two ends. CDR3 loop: CASSFMAGGETQYF. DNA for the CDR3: TGTGCCAGCAGCTTCATGGCAGGGGGGGAGACCCAGTACTTC.

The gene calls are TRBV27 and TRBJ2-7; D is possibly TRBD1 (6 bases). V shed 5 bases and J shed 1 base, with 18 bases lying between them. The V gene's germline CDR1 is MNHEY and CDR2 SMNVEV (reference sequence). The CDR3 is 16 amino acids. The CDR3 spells CASSPIPGQTSYEQYF. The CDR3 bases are TGTGCCAGCAGTCCCATCCCGGGACAAACTTCCTACGAGCAGTACTTC.

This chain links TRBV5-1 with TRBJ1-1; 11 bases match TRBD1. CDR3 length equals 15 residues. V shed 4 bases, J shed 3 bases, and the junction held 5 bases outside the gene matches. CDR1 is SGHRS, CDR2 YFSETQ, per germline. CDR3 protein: CASSDPGQGDTEAFF. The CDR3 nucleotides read TGCGCCAGCAGCGACCCGGGACAGGGGGACACTGAAGCTTTCTTT.

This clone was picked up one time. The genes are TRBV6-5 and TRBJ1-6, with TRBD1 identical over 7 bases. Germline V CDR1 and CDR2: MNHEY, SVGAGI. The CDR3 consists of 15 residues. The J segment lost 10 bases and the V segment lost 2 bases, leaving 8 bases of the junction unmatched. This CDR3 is CASSYDTGRGSPLHF. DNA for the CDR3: TGTGCCAGCAGTTACGACACAGGCAGGGGGTCACCCCTCCACTTT.

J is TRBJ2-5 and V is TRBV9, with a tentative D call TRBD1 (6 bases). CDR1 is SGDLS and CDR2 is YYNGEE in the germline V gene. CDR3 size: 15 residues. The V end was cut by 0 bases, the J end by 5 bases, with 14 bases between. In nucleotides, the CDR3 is TGTGCCAGCAGCGTAGTGCTAGGGGGTGCGGAGACCCAGTACTTC. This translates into CASSVVLGGAETQYF.

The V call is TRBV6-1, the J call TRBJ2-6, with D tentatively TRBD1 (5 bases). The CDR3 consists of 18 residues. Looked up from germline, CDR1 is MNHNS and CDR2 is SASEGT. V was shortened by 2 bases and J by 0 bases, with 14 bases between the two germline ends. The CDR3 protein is CASSEQGFFYSGANVLTF. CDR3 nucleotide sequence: TGTGCCAGCAGTGAACAGGGCTTTTTTTACTCTGGGGCCAACGTCCTGACTTTC.

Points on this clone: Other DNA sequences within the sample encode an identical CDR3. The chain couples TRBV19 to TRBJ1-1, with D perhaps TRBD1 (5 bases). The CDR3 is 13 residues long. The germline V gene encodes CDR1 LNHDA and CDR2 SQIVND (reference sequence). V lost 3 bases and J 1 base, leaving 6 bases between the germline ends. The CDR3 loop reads CASSIQGNTEAFF. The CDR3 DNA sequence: TGTGCCAGTAGTATCCAGGGGAACACTGAAGCTTTCTTT.

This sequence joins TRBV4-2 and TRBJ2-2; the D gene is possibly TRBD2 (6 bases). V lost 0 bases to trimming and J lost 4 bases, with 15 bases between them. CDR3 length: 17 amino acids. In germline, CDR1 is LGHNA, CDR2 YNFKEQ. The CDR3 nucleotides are TGTGCCAGCAGCCAAGACCCCAGACTAGGTCGCACCGGGGAGCTGTTTTTT. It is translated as CASSQDPRLGRTGELFF.

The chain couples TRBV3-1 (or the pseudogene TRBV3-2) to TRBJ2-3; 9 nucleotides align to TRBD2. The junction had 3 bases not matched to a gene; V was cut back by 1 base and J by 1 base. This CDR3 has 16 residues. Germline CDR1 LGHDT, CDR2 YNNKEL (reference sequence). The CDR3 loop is CASSQGASGGTDTQYF. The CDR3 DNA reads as TGTGCCAGCAGCCAAGGGGCTAGCGGGGGCACAGATACGCAGTATTTT.

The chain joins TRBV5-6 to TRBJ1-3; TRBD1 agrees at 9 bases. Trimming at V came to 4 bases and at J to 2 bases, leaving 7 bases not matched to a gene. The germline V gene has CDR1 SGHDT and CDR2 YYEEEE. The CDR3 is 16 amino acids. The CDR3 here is CASSPLQGATGNTIYF. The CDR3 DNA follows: TGTGCCAGCAGCCCCTTACAGGGGGCAACTGGAAACACCATATATTTT.

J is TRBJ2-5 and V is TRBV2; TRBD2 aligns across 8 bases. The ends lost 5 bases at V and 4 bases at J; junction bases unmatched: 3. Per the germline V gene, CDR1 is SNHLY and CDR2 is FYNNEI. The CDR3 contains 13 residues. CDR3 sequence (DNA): TGTGCCAGCAGTTACGGGGGGGGAGAGACCCAGTACTTC. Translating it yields CASSYGGGETQYF.

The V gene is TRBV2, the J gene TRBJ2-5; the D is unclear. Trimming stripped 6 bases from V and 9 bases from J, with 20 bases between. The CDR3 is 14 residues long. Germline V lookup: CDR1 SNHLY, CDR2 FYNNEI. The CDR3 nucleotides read TGTGCCAGCAGGAGACTGAATTCCGGTATGGCCCAGTACTTC. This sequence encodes CASRRLNSGMAQYF.

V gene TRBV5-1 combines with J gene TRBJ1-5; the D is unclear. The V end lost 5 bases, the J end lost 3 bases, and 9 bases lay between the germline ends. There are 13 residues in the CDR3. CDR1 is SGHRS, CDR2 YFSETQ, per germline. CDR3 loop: CASSDGVNQPQHF. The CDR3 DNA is TGCGCCAGCAGTGACGGAGTCAATCAGCCCCAGCATTTT.

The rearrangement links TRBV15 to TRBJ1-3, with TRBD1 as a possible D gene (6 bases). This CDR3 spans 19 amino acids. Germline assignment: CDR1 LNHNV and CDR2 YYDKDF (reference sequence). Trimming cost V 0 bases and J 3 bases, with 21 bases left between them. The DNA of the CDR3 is TGTGCCACCAGCAGAGATAGTACTTGGGGGCTCCGGGGTGGAAACACCATATATTTT. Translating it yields CATSRDSTWGLRGGNTIYF.

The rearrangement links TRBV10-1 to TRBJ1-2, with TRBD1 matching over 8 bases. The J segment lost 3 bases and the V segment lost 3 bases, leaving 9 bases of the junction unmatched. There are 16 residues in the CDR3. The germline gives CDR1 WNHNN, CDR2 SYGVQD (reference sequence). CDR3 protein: CASSDAGGDGHYGYTF. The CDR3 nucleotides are TGCGCCAGCAGTGATGCAGGGGGCGACGGGCACTATGGCTACACCTTC.

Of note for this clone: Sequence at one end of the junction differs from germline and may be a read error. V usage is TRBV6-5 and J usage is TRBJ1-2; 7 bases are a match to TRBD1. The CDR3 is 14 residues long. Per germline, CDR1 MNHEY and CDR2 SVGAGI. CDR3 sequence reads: CASSTLTGLSVTSW. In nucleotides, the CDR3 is TGTGCCAGCAGTACTTTGACAGGGCTGAGCGTAACCTCTTGG.

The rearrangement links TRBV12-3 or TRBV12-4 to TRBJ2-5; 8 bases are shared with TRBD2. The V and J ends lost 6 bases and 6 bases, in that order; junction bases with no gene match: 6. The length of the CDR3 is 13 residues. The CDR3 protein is CASRPPGGKTQYF. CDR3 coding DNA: TGTGCCAGCAGACCGCCGGGGGGGAAGACCCAGTACTTC.

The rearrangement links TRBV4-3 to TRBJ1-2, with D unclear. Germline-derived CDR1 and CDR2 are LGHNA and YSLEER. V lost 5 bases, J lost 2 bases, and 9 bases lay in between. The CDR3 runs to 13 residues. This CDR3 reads CASSSNSNYGYTF. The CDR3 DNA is TGCGCCAGCAGCTCCAACTCGAACTATGGCTACACCTTC.

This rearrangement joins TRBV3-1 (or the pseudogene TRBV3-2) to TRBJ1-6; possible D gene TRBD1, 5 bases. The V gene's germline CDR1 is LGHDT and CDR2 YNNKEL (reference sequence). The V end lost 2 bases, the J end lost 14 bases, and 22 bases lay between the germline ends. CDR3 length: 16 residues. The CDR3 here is CASSQSAGFSLSALHF. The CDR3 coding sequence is TGTGCCAGCAGCCAATCTGCAGGGTTTAGTCTTTCGGCCCTCCACTTT.

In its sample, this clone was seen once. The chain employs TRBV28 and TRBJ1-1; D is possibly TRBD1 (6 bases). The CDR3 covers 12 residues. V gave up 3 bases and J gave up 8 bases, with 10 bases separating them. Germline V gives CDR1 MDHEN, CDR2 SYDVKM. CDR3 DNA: TGTGCCAGCAGTTTGGGACAATCCGAAGCTTTCTTT. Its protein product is CASSLGQSEAFF.

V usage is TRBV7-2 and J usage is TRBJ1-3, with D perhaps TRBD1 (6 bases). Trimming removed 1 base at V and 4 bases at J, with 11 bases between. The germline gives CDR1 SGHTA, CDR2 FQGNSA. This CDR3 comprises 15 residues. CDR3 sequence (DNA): TGTGCCAGCAGCTTAGGCAGGGGTTCAGGAAACACCATATATTTT. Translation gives CASSLGRGSGNTIYF.

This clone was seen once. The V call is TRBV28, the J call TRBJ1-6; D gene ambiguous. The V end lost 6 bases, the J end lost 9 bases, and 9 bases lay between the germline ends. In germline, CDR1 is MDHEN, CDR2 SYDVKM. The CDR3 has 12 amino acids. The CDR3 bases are TGTGCCAGCAGCCTCCCCCCTTCACCCCTCCACTTT. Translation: CASSLPPSPLHF.

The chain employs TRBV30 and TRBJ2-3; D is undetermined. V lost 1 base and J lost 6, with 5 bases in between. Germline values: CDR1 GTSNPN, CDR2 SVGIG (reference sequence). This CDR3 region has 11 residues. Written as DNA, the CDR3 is TGTGCCTGGAGTGCCCTGGATACGCAGTATTTT. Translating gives CAWSALDTQYF.